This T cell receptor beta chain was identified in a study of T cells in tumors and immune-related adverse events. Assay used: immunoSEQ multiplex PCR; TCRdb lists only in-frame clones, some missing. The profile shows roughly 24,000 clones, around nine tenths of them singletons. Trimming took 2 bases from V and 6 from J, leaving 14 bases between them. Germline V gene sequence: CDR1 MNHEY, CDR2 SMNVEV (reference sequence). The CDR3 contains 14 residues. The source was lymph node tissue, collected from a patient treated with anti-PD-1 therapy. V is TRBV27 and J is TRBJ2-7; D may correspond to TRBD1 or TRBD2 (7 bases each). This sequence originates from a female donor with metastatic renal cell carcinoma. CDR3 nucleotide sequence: TGTGCCAGCAGTTTACAGGGGGGAGGGTTCGAGCAGTACTTC. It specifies CASSLQGGGFEQYF.